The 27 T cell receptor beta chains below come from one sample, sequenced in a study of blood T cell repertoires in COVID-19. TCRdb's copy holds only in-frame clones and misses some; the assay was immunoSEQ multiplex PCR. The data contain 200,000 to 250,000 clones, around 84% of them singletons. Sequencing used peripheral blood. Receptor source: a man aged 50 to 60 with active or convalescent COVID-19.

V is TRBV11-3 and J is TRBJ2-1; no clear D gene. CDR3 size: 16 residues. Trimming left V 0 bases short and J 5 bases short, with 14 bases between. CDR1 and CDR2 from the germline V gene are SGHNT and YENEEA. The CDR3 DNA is TGTGCCAGCAGCTTAGATTTAGAACAGACCCACAATGAGCAGTTCTTC. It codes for CASSLDLEQTHNEQFF.

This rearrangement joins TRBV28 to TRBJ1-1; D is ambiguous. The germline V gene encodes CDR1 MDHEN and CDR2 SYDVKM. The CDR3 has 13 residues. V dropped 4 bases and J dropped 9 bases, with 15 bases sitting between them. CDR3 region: CASSSPSESKAFF. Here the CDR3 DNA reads TGTGCCAGCAGTTCCCCCAGTGAATCGAAAGCTTTCTTT.

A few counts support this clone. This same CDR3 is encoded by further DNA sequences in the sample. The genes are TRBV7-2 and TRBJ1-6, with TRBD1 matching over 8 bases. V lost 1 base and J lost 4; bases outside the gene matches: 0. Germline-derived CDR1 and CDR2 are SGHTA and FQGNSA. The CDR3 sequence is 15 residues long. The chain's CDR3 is CASSLGQGYNSPLHF. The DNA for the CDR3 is TGTGCCAGCAGCTTAGGACAGGGGTATAATTCACCCCTCCACTTT.

This CDR3 is CASSTQGTGNTIYF. The CDR3 DNA reads TGTGCCAGTAGTACACAGGGGACTGGAAACACCATATATTTT. The rearrangement joins TRBV19 to TRBJ1-3; 7 positions agree with TRBD1. The CDR3 runs 14 residues. CDR1 is LNHDA and CDR2 is SQIVND in the germline V gene (reference sequence). J was trimmed by 2 bases and V by 4 bases; bases with no gene match: 2. The full variable domain, completed using reference TRBV19 and TRBJ1-3, is DGGITQSPKYLFRKEGQNVTLSCEQNLNHDAMYWYRQDPGQGLRLIYYSQIVNDFQKGDIAEGYSVSREKKESFPLTVTSAQKNPTAFYLCASSTQGTGNTIYFGEGSWLTVV.

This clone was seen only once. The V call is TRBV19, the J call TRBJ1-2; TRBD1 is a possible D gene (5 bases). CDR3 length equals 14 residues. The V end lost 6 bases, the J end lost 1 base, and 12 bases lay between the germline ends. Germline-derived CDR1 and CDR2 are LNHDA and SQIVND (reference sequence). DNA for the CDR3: TGTGCCAGTAGCACAGGCAGATTTAACTATGGCTACACCTTC. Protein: CASSTGRFNYGYTF.

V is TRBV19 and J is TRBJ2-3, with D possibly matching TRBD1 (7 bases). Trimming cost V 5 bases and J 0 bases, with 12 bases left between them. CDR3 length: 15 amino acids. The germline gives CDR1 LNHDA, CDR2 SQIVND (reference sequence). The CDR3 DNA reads TGTGCCAGTAGTGTGACAGGGACTAGCACAGATACGCAGTATTTT. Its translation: CASSVTGTSTDTQYF.

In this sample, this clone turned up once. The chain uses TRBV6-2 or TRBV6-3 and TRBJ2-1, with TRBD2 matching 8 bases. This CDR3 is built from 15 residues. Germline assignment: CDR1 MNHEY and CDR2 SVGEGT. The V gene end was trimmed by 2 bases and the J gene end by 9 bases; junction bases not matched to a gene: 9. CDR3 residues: CASSYLAGGESEQFF. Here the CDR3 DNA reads TGTGCCAGCAGTTACCTCGCGGGAGGTGAGTCTGAGCAGTTCTTC.

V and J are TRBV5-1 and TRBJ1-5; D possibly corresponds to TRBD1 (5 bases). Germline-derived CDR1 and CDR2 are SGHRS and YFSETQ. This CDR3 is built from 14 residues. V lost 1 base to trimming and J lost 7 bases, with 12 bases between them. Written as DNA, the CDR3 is TGCGCCAGCAGCTTGCTCCAGGGCGGACAGCCCCAGCATTTT. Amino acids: CASSLLQGGQPQHF.

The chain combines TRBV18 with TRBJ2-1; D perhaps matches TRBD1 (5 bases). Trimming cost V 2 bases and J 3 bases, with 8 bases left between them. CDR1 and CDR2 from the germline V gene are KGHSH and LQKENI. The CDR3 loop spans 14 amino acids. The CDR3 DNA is TGTGCCAGCTCACCAACCAGGGTCTACAATGAGCAGTTCTTC. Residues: CASSPTRVYNEQFF. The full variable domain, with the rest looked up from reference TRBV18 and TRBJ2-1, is NAGVMQNPRHLVRRRGQEARLRCSPMKGHSHVYWYRQLPEEGLKFMVYLQKENIIDESGMPKERFSAEFPKEGPSILRIQQVVRGDSAAYFCASSPTRVYNEQFFGPGTRLTVL.

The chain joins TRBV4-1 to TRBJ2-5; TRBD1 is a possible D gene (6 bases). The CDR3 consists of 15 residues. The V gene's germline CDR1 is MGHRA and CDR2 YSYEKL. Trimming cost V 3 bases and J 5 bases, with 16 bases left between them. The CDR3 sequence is CASSHLTGMGETQYF. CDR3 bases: TGCGCCAGCAGCCACTTAACAGGGATGGGGGAGACCCAGTACTTC.

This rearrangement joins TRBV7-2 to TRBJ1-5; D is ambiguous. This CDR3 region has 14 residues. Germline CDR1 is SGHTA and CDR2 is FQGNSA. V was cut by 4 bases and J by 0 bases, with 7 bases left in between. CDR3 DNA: TGTGCCAGCAGCTGGGCCCGTAGCAATCAGCCCCAGCATTTT. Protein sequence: CASSWARSNQPQHF. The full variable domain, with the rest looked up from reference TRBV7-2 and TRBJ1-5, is GAGVSQSPSNKVTEKGKDVELRCDPISGHTALYWYRQSLGQGLEFLIYFQGNSAPDKSGLPSDRFSAERTGGSVSTLTIQRTQQEDSAVYLCASSWARSNQPQHFGDGTRLSIL.

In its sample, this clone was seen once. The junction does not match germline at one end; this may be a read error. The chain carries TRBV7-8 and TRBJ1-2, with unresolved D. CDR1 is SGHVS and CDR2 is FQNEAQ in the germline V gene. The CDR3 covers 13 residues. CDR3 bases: TGTGCCAGCAGCTTAAACACTAAATATGGCTACACCTTC. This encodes CASSLNTKYGYTF. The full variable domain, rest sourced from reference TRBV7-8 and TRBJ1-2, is GAGVSQSPRYKVAKRGQDVALRCDPISGHVSLFWYQQALGQGPEFLTYFQNEAQLDKSGLPSDRFFAERPEGSVSTLKIQRTQQEDSAVYLCASSLNTKYGYTFGSGTRLTVV.

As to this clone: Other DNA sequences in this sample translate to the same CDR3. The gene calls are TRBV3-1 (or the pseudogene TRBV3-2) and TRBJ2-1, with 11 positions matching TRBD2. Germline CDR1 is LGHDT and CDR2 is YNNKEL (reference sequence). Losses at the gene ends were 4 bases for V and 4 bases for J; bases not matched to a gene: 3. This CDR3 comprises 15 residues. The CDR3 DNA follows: TGTGCCAGCAGCCCGGGACTAGCGGAATACAATGAGCAGTTCTTC. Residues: CASSPGLAEYNEQFF.

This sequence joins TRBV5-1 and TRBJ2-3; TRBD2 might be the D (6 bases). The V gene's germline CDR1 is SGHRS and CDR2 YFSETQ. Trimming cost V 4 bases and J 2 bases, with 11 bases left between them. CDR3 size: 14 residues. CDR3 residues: CASSRGLDTDTQYF. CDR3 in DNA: TGCGCCAGCAGCCGGGGACTGGACACAGATACGCAGTATTTT. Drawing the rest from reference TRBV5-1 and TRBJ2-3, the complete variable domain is KAGVTQTPRYLIKTRGQQVTLSCSPISGHRSVSWYQQTPGQGLQFLFEYFSETQRNKGNFPGRFSGRQFSNSRSEMNVSTLELGDSALYLCASSRGLDTDTQYFGPGTRLTVL.

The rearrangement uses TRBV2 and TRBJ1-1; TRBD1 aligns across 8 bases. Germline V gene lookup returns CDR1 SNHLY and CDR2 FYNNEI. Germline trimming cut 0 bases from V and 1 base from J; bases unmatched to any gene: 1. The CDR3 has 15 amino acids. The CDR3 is CASSEAGTGNTEAFF. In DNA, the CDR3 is TGTGCCAGCAGTGAAGCCGGGACAGGGAACACTGAAGCTTTCTTT.

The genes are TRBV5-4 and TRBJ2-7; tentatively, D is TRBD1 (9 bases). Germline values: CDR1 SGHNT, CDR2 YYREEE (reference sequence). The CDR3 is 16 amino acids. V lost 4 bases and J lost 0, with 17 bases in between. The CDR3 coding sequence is TGTGCCAGCAGCCGGGGGGGGACAGGGAGCTCCTACGAGCAGTACTTC. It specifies CASSRGGTGSSYEQYF. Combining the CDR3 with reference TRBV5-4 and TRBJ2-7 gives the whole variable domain ETGVTQSPTHLIKTRGQQVTLRCSSQSGHNTVSWYQQALGQGPQFIFQYYREEENGRGNFPPRFSGLQFPNYSSELNVNALELDDSALYLCASSRGGTGSSYEQYFGPGTRLTVT.

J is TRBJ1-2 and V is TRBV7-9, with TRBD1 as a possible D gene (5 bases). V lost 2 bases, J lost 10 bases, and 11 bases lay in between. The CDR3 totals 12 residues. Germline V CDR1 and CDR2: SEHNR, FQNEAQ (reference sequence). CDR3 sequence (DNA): TGTGCCAGCAGCTTAACCGCGGGGGACTACACCTTC. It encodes CASSLTAGDYTF.

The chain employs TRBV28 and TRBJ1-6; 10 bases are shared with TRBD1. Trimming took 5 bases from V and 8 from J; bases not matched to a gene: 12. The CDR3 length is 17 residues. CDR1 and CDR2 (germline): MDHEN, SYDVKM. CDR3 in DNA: TGTGCCAGCAGTCCGCTGACAGGGGGCAGAATGTATTCACCCCTCCACTTT. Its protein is CASSPLTGGRMYSPLHF.

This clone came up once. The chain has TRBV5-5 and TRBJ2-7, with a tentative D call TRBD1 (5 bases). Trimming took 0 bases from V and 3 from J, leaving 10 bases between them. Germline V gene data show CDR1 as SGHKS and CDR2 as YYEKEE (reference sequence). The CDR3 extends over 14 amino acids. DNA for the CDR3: TGTGCCAGCAGCTTGGCGGCAGGGTACTACGAGCAGTACGTC. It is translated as CASSLAAGYYEQYV.

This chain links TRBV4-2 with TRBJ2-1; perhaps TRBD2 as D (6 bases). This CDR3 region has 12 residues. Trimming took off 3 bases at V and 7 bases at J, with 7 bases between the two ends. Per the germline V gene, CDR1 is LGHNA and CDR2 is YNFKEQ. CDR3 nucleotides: TGTGCCAGCAGCCAGGACTATAATGAGCAGTTCTTC. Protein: CASSQDYNEQFF.

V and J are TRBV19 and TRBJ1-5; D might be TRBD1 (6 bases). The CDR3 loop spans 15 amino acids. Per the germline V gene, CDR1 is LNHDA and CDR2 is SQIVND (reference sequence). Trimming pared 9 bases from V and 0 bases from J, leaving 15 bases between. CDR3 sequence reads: CASGQSTYSNQPQHF. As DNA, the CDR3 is TGTGCCAGCGGACAGTCTACTTATAGCAATCAGCCCCAGCATTTT.

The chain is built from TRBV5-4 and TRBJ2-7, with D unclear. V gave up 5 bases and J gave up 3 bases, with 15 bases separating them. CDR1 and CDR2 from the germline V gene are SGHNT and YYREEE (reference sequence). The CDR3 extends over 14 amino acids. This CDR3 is CASRPPPTFYEQYV. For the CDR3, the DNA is TGTGCCAGCAGACCCCCCCCGACTTTCTACGAGCAGTACGTC.

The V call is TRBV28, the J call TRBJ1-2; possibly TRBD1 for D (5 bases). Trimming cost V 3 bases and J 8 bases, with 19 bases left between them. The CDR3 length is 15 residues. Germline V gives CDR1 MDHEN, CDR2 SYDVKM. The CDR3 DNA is TGTGCCAGCAGTTTCCTCCTCGGCGGGGCTAGAGGCTACACCTTC. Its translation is CASSFLLGGARGYTF.

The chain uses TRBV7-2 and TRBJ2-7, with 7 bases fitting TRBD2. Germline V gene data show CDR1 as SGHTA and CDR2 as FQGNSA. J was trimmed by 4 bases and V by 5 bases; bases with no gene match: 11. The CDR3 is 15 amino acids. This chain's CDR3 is CASSPSSGGMYEQYF. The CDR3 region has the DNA TGTGCCAGCAGCCCCTCTAGCGGAGGGATGTACGAGCAGTACTTC.

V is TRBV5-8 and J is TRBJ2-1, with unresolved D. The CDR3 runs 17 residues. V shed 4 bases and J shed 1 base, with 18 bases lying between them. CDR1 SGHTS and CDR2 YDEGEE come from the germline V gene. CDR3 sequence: CASSPVTGLASYNEQFF. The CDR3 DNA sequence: TGTGCCAGCAGCCCGGTGACCGGCTTAGCTTCCTACAATGAGCAGTTCTTC.

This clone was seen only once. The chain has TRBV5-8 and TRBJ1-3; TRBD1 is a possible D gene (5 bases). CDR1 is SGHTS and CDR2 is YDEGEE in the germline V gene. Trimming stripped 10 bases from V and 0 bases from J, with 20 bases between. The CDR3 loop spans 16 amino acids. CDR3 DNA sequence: TGTGCCGCGAGCCGGGGGACGTTTAGCTCTGGAAACACCATATATTTT. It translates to CAASRGTFSSGNTIYF.

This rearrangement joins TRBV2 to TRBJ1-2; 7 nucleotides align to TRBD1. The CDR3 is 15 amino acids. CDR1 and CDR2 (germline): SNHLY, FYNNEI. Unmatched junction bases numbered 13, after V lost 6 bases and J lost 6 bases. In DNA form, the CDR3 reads TGTGCCAGCAGCGCCGAGACAGGGACAAAGGATGGCTACACCTTC. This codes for CASSAETGTKDGYTF.